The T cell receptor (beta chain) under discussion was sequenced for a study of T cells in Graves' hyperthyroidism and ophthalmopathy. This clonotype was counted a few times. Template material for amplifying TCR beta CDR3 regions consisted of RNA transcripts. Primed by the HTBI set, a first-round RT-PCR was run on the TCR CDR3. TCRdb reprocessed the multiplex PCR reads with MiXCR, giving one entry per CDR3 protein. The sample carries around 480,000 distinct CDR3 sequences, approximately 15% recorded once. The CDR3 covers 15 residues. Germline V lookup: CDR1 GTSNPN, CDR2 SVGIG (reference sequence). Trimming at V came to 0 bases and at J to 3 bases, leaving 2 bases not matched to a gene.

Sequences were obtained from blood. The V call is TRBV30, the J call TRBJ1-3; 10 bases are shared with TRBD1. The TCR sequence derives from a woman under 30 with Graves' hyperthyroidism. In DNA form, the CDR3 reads TGTGCCTGGAGTGTAGGACAGGGGGTTGGAAACACCATATATTTT. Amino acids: CAWSVGQGVGNTIYF.